This T cell receptor beta chain was found in a study of regulatory T cells in long-lasting Graves disease. Study in general: The term persistent Graves' disease signified upward of 5 years on antithyroid drugs with positive TSH receptor antibodies. Study observations and caveats: Patients with persistent disease showed a bias toward TRBV28, TRBJ1-2 and TRBJ2-5. Persistent Graves' patients showed reduced TCR diversity versus newly diagnosed patients. Study of thyroid tissue was not done, with only peripheral blood studied.

This CDR3 comprises 14 residues. The V gene end was trimmed by 5 bases and the J gene end by 4 bases; junction bases not matched to a gene: 7. CDR1 is MNHNS and CDR2 is SASEGT in the germline V gene. Building the TCR beta libraries relied on iRepertoire HTBI primers, and CDR3 regions underwent Arm-PCR. TCRdb ran MiXCR on the multiplex PCR reads and lists one entry per CDR3 protein. Altogether around 460,000 distinct CDR3 sequences are present, 22% being singletons, with the ten largest covering about an eighth. This clonotype was detected many times. Its target is not known. Time point described: persistent/refractory GD, antithyroid drugs over 5 years with positive TRAb. The authors made the TCR library using RNA they extracted from PBMCs.

This chain connects TRBV6-1 to TRBJ1-1, with 7 bases matching TRBD1. Sequences were derived from peripheral blood mononuclear cells (PBMCs), sampled when the disease was refractory, from a patient treated with antithyroid drugs. The sequence came from a female donor with Graves disease. DNA for the CDR3: TGTGCCAGCAGTCTTACAGGGGACCTCACTGAAGCTTTCTTT. Translation: CASSLTGDLTEAFF.